The clone carrying this T cell receptor (beta chain) was recorded once. Its antigen is unknown. This table comes from immunoSEQ multiplex PCR, and its TCRdb copy is limited to in-frame clones, with some not included. The table lists about 1 million clones, more than 60% of them singletons. The V end was cut by 4 bases, the J end by 5 bases, with 9 bases between. The CDR3 covers 13 residues. The germline gives CDR1 SNHLY, CDR2 FYNNEI. This sample is part of a study of shared clonotypes between healthy human individuals. Study-wide points: It was observed that approximately 5% of naive CD4 clonotypes were shared across several donors.

The genes are TRBV2 and TRBJ2-1; tentative D call: TRBD2 (6 bases). The TCR originated in a man aged 18 to 29 in good health. The sample was memory CD4+ T cells sorted from blood. The subset was: CD45RA-negative fraction. DNA of the CDR3: TGTGCCAGCAGTGCGGGCGGGGACAATGAGCAGTTCTTC. Protein product: CASSAGGDNEQFF.